This T cell receptor beta chain was identified during a study of T-cell reconstitution after alpha-beta-depleted transplantation in children. The germline V gene encodes CDR1 LNHDA and CDR2 SQIVND (reference sequence). The V gene end was trimmed by 4 bases and the J gene end by 2 bases; junction bases not matched to a gene: 9. CDR3 length equals 18 residues. Construction of the TCRbeta library involved unique molecular identifiers. TCRdb passed the PCR reads through MiXCR, listing each CDR3 protein once. The sample has roughly 82,000 distinct CDR3 sequences, 13% to 15% seen once; the top ten hold around 26%.

This TCR was sampled from a male patient between 2 and 15 years old who had a stem cell transplant for acute lymphoblastic leukemia, so the T cells may come from the graft donor. The chain joins TRBV19 to TRBJ2-7, with TRBD2 identical over 15 bases. This material consisted of PBMCs, mostly from graft donor cells, taken 180 days after TCRalphabeta/CD19-depleted stem cell transplant. The CDR3 protein is CASSNRGTSGRITYEQYF. In DNA, the CDR3 is TGTGCCAGTAGTAATCGCGGGACTAGCGGGAGGATTACCTACGAGCAGTACTTC.